The sequence of this T cell receptor (beta chain) was determined in a study of Ad26.COV2.S vaccination and SARS-CoV-2 variants (dated by TCRdb to about 2021). About the full investigation: Donors in the vaccine arm were drawn from COV1001, a phase I-IIa trial of Ad26.COV2.S in healthy adults that was multicentre, randomized, double-blind and placebo-controlled. Ad26.COV2.S was administered intramuscularly at 5 x 10^10 or 1 x 10^11 viral particles, either as a single shot or as two shots given 56 days apart. A total of 32 samples were included in the TCR-sequenced set, comprising roughly 20 Ad26.COV2.S vaccine recipients, 5 placebo recipients and 8 SARS-CoV-2 convalescent individuals. TCRbeta repertoire sequencing served as the tool for gauging how specific and how broad the SARS-CoV-2-reactive T cell receptors were following Ad26.COV2.S vaccination. Throughout the experiments and outcome assessment, investigators stayed blinded to trial group allocation. Trial participants were randomized into five groups of five: low-dose or high-dose Ad26.COV2.S given once or twice, or placebo on both occasions.

The V end loses 1 base and the J end loses 6 bases, and a stretch of 13 bases separates them. Sequences MNHEY (CDR1) and SMNVEV (CDR2) are obtained from the germline V gene (reference sequence). The CDR3 measures 15 amino acids from cysteine to phenylalanine. CDR3 DNA is the only sequence kept; it has 45 bases, read in frame from the first base. Of note for this clone: No cognate antigen has been identified for it. Base qualities are not at hand, and no much larger clone is one base apart.

The treatment or condition label, as the study defines it: 15 to 20 received Ad26.COV2.S at low or high dose, single or two shots; several received placebo; per-sample allocation not given. Repertoires of vaccine and placebo recipients were sequenced from samples taken on day 63 after the first injection. Cohort 1b enrolled 20 to 30 adults aged 18-55 years at a single site in Boston, USA, between 29 July and 7 August 2020. As a vaccine, Ad26.COV2.S was a replication-incompetent adenovirus type 26 vector that expressed a prefusion-stabilized SARS-CoV-2 spike protein derived from the original Wuhan strain. Study-level results and caveats: After vaccination, spike-specific CD8+ and CD4+ T cell responses were reported to show substantial breadth. Spike-specific TCR breadth was higher in Ad26.COV2.S recipients than in placebo recipients (P = 0.0014). The authors noted that the TCR breadth and depth analyses may have underestimated total T cell responses. The study was not powered for comparison of responses between vaccine doses or regimens. Vaccine and placebo recipients had comparable non-spike TCR breadth, which fits with the vaccine containing only spike.

The immunoSEQ Assay was the method used to sequence TCRbeta CDR3 regions. After extraction, genomic DNA underwent amplification by bias-controlled multiplex PCR, followed by high-throughput sequencing. Per the original workflow: To quantify the absolute abundance of each unique TCRbeta CDR3 region, sequences were collapsed and filtered. T cell fraction was estimated by normalizing TCRbeta template counts to usable DNA, which was measured by amplifying reference genes present in all nucleated cells. Repertoire TCRs were annotated as SARS-CoV-2-specific when V gene, CDR3 amino acid sequence and J gene were exactly matched to a known reactive TCR set. The reference SARS-CoV-2 TCR set was obtained from MIRA and was filtered for enrichment in COVID-19-positive ImmuneCODE repertoires, whereby public or cross-reactive TCRs were removed. Using the MIRA antigens, annotated TCRs were further analysed by specific ORF or by position within an ORF. Breadth was defined as annotated unique rearrangements over total unique productive rearrangements; depth was the summed frequency of those rearrangements. TCR breadth was compared between groups using two-sided Wilcoxon rank-sum tests. Sourced from immuneACCESS, this table was stored by TCRdb with only in-frame sequences that have V and J called. A share of the clones is absent; for the studies checked, an unresolved V gene accounts for under half, and the remainder has no known explanation. That table supplies the V and J calls and clone size; D and trimming were determined from the DNA. This sample is represented by around 450,000 clones; around nine tenths of them were singletons. Jointly, the top ten make up 3.6% of the sample.

The clonotype comes from a person aged 18 to 59 who received the Ad26.COV2.S COVID-19 vaccine or a placebo. The chain was built from TRBV27 and TRBJ2-1, with the identity of the D gene unclear. Sequencing used peripheral blood, obtained in a trial of Ad26.COV2.S vaccine versus placebo. The CDR3 in this case is CASSLWAGPINEQFF. The nucleotides are TGTGCCAGCAGTTTATGGGCAGGCCCTATCAATGAGCAGTTCTTC.